The rows below give T cell receptor beta chains drawn from one sample of a study of PD-1 blockade in mismatch repair-deficient tumors. The data were produced by immunoSEQ multiplex PCR, yet TCRdb's version contains in-frame clones alone and is incomplete. Of roughly 130,000 clones in the sample, about nine tenths were seen once. The sample was peripheral blood, taken approximately 71 weeks after starting pembrolizumab. These receptors came from an adult with mismatch repair-deficient cancer. The CDR3 runs from the conserved cysteine through the conserved F or W. Fields, in order: J gene, V gene, D gene, clone size, CDR3 protein, CDR3 DNA. D genes are given only for firm matches. For some rows the clone size is stated as once, few or many, or as a class when expanded; others skip it.

TRBJ2-2,TRBV14,NA,NA,CASSQAKGTIAGELFF,TGTGCCAGCAGCCAAGCAAAGGGGACGATCGCCGGGGAGCTGTTTTTT
TRBJ2-5,TRBV4-1,TRBD1,NA,CASSPGQGMGETQYF,TGCGCCAGCAGCCCTGGACAGGGCATGGGAGAGACCCAGTACTTC
TRBJ2-1,TRBV4-1,NA,NA,CASSLLTPDNEQFF,TGCGCCAGCAGTCTTCTAACGCCGGACAATGAGCAGTTCTTC
TRBJ1-1,TRBV27,NA,once,CASSLRPRQSTEAFF,TGTGCCAGCAGTTTAAGGCCCCGGCAAAGCACTGAAGCTTTCTTT
TRBJ2-3,TRBV7-9,TRBD2,NA,CASSLPPRLAGGGNTQYF,TGTGCCAGCAGTCTACCCCCTCGACTAGCGGGAGGGGGAAATACGCAGTATTTT
TRBJ2-1,TRBV7-9,NA,NA,CASSLGGDEQFF,TGTGCCAGCAGCTTAGGGGGGGATGAGCAGTTCTTC
TRBJ2-7,TRBV7-2,NA,NA,CASSPMRGGIYEQYF,TGTGCCAGCAGCCCGATGAGAGGGGGGATTTACGAGCAGTACTTC
TRBJ2-5,TRBV21-1,NA,NA,CASSGLAGDEYRGQETQYF,TGTGCCAGCAGCGGACTAGCGGGAGACGAGTATCGAGGTCAAGAGACCCAGTACTTC
TRBJ2-1,TRBV6-6,NA,NA,CASSYPATYNEQFF,TGTGCCAGCAGTTACCCCGCGACCTACAATGAGCAGTTCTTC
TRBJ1-5,TRBV28,NA,NA,CASQDTGKYNQPQHF,TGTGCCAGCCAGGACACGGGGAAGTACAATCAGCCCCAGCATTTT
TRBJ1-4,TRBV7-9,NA,once,CASSLAGGATNEKLFF,TGTGCCAGCAGCTTAGCCGGCGGAGCAACTAATGAAAAACTGTTTTTT
TRBJ2-2,TRBV4-1,TRBD1,NA,CASSQIQGLGELFF,TGCGCCAGCAGCCAGATACAGGGGTTGGGGGAGCTGTTTTTT
TRBJ1-4,TRBV19,NA,NA,CASSRGAPGSPTNEKLFF,TGTGCCAGTAGTAGAGGGGCCCCAGGATCCCCAACTAATGAAAAACTGTTTTTT
TRBJ2-2,TRBV2,NA,NA,CASSVNRDPDHRWNTGELFF,TGTGCCAGCAGTGTGAACCGGGACCCCGATCACCGTTGGAACACCGGGGAGCTGTTTTTT
TRBJ2-7,TRBV19,TRBD1,NA,CASSPLGQGYEQYF,TGTGCCAGTAGTCCGCTAGGACAGGGCTACGAGCAGTACTTC
TRBJ2-1,TRBV9,TRBD2,NA,CASSTPSAGGPNEQFF,TGTGCCAGCAGCACTCCTTCAGCGGGAGGGCCGAATGAGCAGTTCTTC
TRBJ2-5,TRBV11-1,NA,NA,CASSRSHQETQYF,TGTGCCAGCAGCCGGAGCCACCAAGAGACCCAGTACTTC
TRBJ2-7,TRBV27,NA,NA,CASTTSRDGPYEQYF,TGTGCCAGCACCACATCCCGGGACGGACCCTACGAGCAGTACTTC
TRBJ1-2,TRBV21-1,NA,NA,CASSKVKDTGADNGYTF,TGTGCCAGCAGCAAAGTAAAAGATACAGGGGCCGATAATGGCTACACCTTC
TRBJ1-1,TRBV5-1,TRBD1,NA,CASSLEPTGALWRATEAFF,TGCGCCAGCAGCTTGGAACCAACAGGGGCCCTATGGAGGGCCACTGAAGCTTTCTTT
TRBJ1-2,TRBV30,NA,NA,CAWSGQLNYGYTF,TGTGCCTGGAGTGGACAGCTTAACTATGGCTACACCTTC
TRBJ2-1,TRBV5-1,TRBD2,NA,CASSYALAGVGHNEQFF,TGCGCCAGCAGCTATGCATTAGCGGGAGTGGGTCACAATGAGCAGTTCTTC
TRBJ2-5,TRBV2,NA,NA,CAGNAPGETQYF,TGTGCCGGGAATGCACCGGGAGAGACCCAGTACTTC
TRBJ2-7,TRBV7-9,TRBD2,NA,CASSPTGWGVAGTYEQYF,TGTGCCAGCAGCCCCACGGGGTGGGGGGTAGCGGGGACCTACGAGCAGTACTTC
TRBJ2-2,TRBV6-4,TRBD2,NA,CASRGRLAGEGGELFF,TGTGCCAGCCGGGGAAGACTAGCGGGAGAGGGCGGGGAGCTGTTTTTT
TRBJ1-1,TRBV4-1,NA,NA,CASSQDIGRSAQEAFF,TGCGCCAGCAGCCAAGATATAGGCCGTAGCGCACAGGAAGCTTTCTTT
TRBJ2-1,TRBV19,NA,once,CASSGRYNEQFF,TGTGCCAGTAGTGGACGGTACAATGAGCAGTTCTTC
TRBJ2-2,TRBV30,NA,NA,CAWSVGGWELFF,TGTGCCTGGAGTGTAGGGGGATGGGAGCTGTTTTTT
TRBJ2-2,TRBV7-2,TRBD2,NA,CASTLRGGANTGELFF,TGTGCCAGCACCCTTCGGGGGGGCGCGAACACCGGGGAGCTGTTTTTT
TRBJ2-7,TRBV7-3,NA,NA,CASSLGRGGSYEQYF,TGTGCCAGCAGCTTAGGTCGTGGGGGCTCCTACGAGCAGTACTTC
TRBJ1-3,TRBV15,NA,NA,CATSRSQGSGNTIYF,TGTGCCACCAGCAGATCACAGGGAAGCGGAAACACCATATATTTT
TRBJ1-1,TRBV30,NA,NA,CAWSVGGNTEAFF,TGTGCCTGGAGTGTCGGGGGGAACACTGAAGCTTTCTTT
TRBJ1-4,TRBV30,NA,NA,CAWNSGGAGEKLFF,TGTGCCTGGAACTCGGGGGGGGCAGGTGAAAAACTGTTTTTT
TRBJ2-1,TRBV30,NA,NA,CAWSVYNEQFF,TGTGCCTGGAGTGTCTACAATGAGCAGTTCTTC
TRBJ2-2,TRBV4-3,NA,NA,CASSQDGVDTGELFF,TGCGCCAGCAGCCAAGATGGGGTAGACACCGGGGAGCTGTTTTTT
TRBJ2-7,TRBV27,TRBD2,once,CASSLAGLAGGYEQYF,TGTGCCAGCAGTTTAGCCGGACTAGCGGGAGGCTACGAGCAGTACTTC
TRBJ2-1,TRBV10-3,NA,NA,CAISESVGSYNEQFF,TGTGCCATCAGCGAGAGTGTGGGTTCCTACAATGAGCAGTTCTTC
TRBJ1-2,TRBV21-1,NA,NA,CASGQGGGYTF,TGTGCCAGCGGACAGGGGGGAGGCTACACCTTC
TRBJ2-7,TRBV7-9,TRBD1,NA,CASTSEGAPYEQYF,TGTGCCAGCACCTCAGAGGGGGCCCCCTACGAGCAGTACTTC